Described below is a single T cell receptor (beta chain) sequence and its context. What it binds is unknown. Germline lookup yields CDR1 LNHDA and CDR2 SQIVND (reference sequence). This CDR3 is built from 14 residues. The entry originates in a study of monozygotic twins with inflammatory bowel disease. General study findings and limits: Diversity of TCRbeta measured by inverse Simpson was lower in IBD patients than in healthy co-twins.

For each CDR3 protein, TCRdb gives one entry from its re-call of the 5' RACE reads, without DNA. This sample contains tens of thousands of distinct CDR3 sequences. Collection yielded approximately 2.6 ml of blood per donor. The chain couples TRBV19 to TRBJ2-5. This clonotype was obtained from a human donor with ulcerative colitis or Crohn's disease, or a healthy co-twin of an affected twin (not recorded which). Sequencing was performed on blood. CDR3 loop: CASSIDPAKKTQYF.